A single sample gave rise to the 28 T cell receptor beta chains below, sequenced in a study of blood T cells in healthy people across ages. For the second PCR, which ran for 7 to 11 cycles, a sample-barcoded 5' primer and a J-beta primer mix were used. TCRdb reprocessed the 5' RACE reads with MiXCR, giving one entry per CDR3 protein. The sample has more than 800,000 distinct CDR3 sequences; 25% to 35% are singletons. The specimen sequenced was blood. These receptors all come from an elderly woman in good health.

This clonotype was detected ten times or more. The gene calls are TRBV28 and TRBJ2-1; D unclear. The CDR3 consists of 14 residues. Trimming removed 6 bases at V and 0 bases at J, with 9 bases between. CDR1 and CDR2 from the germline V gene are MDHEN and SYDVKM. The CDR3 bases are TGTGCCAGCAGCCTAATAAGCTCCTACAATGAGCAGTTCTTC. Translated, it gives CASSLISSYNEQFF.

V gene TRBV20-1 combines with J gene TRBJ1-4; D is unclear. The length of the CDR3 is 13 residues. Trimming shortened V by 7 bases and J by 5 bases, and 14 bases separated the two germline ends. The germline CDR1 and CDR2 sequences are DFQATT and SNEGSKA (reference sequence). The CDR3 reads CSVRRGSNEKLFF. CDR3 DNA sequence: TGCAGTGTTCGACGCGGGAGCAATGAAAAACTGTTTTTT.

This clonotype was counted many times. The chain couples TRBV6-2 or TRBV6-3 to TRBJ1-2; unclear D gene. The CDR3 length is 13 residues. Germline V CDR1 and CDR2: MNHEY, SVGEGT. Trimming stripped 0 bases from V and 6 bases from J, with 8 bases between. In nucleotides, the CDR3 is TGTGCCAGCAGTTACTCGCCCAGGCATGGCTACACCTTC. Its translation: CASSYSPRHGYTF.

As to this clonotype: This could be a read error, since a much larger clone is one nucleotide away. This chain joins TRBV7-2 and TRBJ2-3; maybe TRBD2 (6 bases). The V end lost 7 bases, the J end lost 2 bases, and 13 bases lay between the germline ends. There are 14 residues in the CDR3. From germline, CDR1 is SGHTA and CDR2 FQGNSA. As DNA, the CDR3 is TGTGCCAGCAACGGGGACTCCCACACAGATACGCAGTATTTT. This gives the protein CASNGDSHTDTQYF.

Note on this clonotype: A read error is possible here, since a much larger clone lies one base away. This chain joins TRBV12-3 or TRBV12-4 and TRBJ1-6; no clear D. The CDR3 consists of 15 residues. This CDR3 is CASSFASSYNSPPHF. As DNA, the CDR3 is TGTGCCAGCAGTTTTGCCAGCTCCTATAATTCACCCCCCCACTTT.

In regard to this clonotype: A much larger clone lies one base from this, so it may be a read error. The chain has TRBV6-2 or TRBV6-3 and TRBJ2-5; 7 bases are a match to TRBD1. From germline, CDR1 is MNHEY and CDR2 SVGEGT. V was clipped by 5 bases and J by 11 bases; unmatched bases: 14. The CDR3 covers 14 residues. The CDR3: CASSPGQKYNEQYF. The CDR3 coding sequence is TGTGCCAGCAGTCCGGGACAGAAATACAATGAGCAGTACTTC.

This clonotype was seen once. This is likely a read error, given that the CDR3 carries no conserved phenylalanine or tryptophan at its end. The chain is built from TRBV27 and TRBJ1-2; D might be TRBD1 (6 bases). Trimming removed 3 bases at V and 7 bases at J, with 12 bases between. Germline values: CDR1 MNHEY, CDR2 SMNVEV (reference sequence). The CDR3 extends over 13 amino acids. This CDR3 reads CASSFTGSGGYTV. DNA for the CDR3: TGTGCCAGCAGTTTCACAGGGTCCGGTGGCTACACCGTC.

The rearrangement joins TRBV20-1 to TRBJ1-1; unclear D gene. The CDR3 covers 13 residues. CDR1 DFQATT and CDR2 SNEGSKA come from the germline V gene (reference sequence). The V gene lost 3 bases and the J gene lost 0 bases, with 8 bases spanning the gap. This chain's CDR3 is CSARPHMNTEAFF. The CDR3 DNA is TGCAGTGCTAGGCCACATATGAACACTGAAGCTTTCTTT.

The CDR3 protein is CAWKLVGETQYF. CDR3 nucleotides: TGTGCCTGGAAGCTAGTGGGGGAGACCCAGTACTTC. This rearrangement joins TRBV30 to TRBJ2-7; no reliable D call. The J call could be wrong; TRBJ2-5 is a better fit for the DNA end. The CDR3 covers 12 residues. The germline V gene encodes CDR1 GTSNPN and CDR2 SVGIG (reference sequence).

Turning to this clonotype: A single base separates this from a much larger clone, so it may be a read error. The chain combines TRBV20-1 with TRBJ2-1; 10 bases line up with TRBD2. The CDR3 covers 16 residues. Germline CDR1 is DFQATT and CDR2 is SNEGSKA (reference sequence). The CDR3 region has the DNA TGCTGTGCTATAATGCCCAGCGGGGGGGCATCCAATGAGCAGTTCTTC. Its protein is CCAIMPSGGASNEQFF.

The chain carries TRBV11-2 and TRBJ2-1; a possible D gene is TRBD2 (7 bases). Between the trimmed V and J ends, which lost 4 bases and 9 bases, there was a span of 22 bases. The CDR3 has 16 amino acids. Germline loops: CDR1 SGHAT, CDR2 FQNNGV. CDR3 protein: CASSSKRGGVFGEQFF. The CDR3 DNA sequence: TGTGCCAGCAGCTCTAAAAGAGGGGGGGTATTCGGTGAGCAGTTCTTC.

In regard to this clonotype: A clone one base away is much larger, so this may be a read error. V is TRBV30 and J is TRBJ2-5, with 7 positions matching TRBD1. CDR3 length equals 15 residues. Germline assignment: CDR1 GTSNPN and CDR2 SVGIG (reference sequence). V was pared by 2 bases and J by 11 bases, with 17 bases of the junction left unmatched. The chain's CDR3 is CAWSRGLGHYNEQYF. DNA for the CDR3: TGTGCCTGGAGTAGGGGGCTGGGGCATTACAATGAGCAGTACTTC.

This clonotype has at least ten counts. The chain links TRBV7-2 to TRBJ2-3, with D possibly matching TRBD2 (7 bases). V lost 3 bases to trimming and J lost 6 bases, with 13 bases between them. CDR3 length: 14 residues. Germline CDR1 is SGHTA and CDR2 is FQGNSA. The CDR3 here is CASSFRRGGDTQYF. CDR3 nucleotide sequence: TGTGCCAGCAGCTTCCGCAGGGGAGGGGATACGCAGTATTTT.

This clonotype came up a few times. The chain links TRBV9 to TRBJ2-7; a possible D gene is TRBD2 (5 bases). Looked up from germline, CDR1 is SGDLS and CDR2 is YYNGEE. CDR3 size: 15 residues. The germline V and J ends were trimmed by 0 bases and 4 bases, with 14 bases remaining between them. The CDR3 DNA is TGTGCCAGCAGCGTAGCCCCAGATGCGGGTTACGAGCAGTACTTC. It specifies CASSVAPDAGYEQYF.

This clonotype has just a few counts. A single base separates this from a much larger clone, so it may be a read error. The V call is TRBV28, the J call TRBJ2-5, with 12 bases identical to TRBD1. The CDR3 contains 15 residues. CDR1 is MDHEN, CDR2 SYDVKM, per germline. With 6 bases clipped from V and 11 bases from J, the junction kept 13 bases outside the gene matches. The CDR3 coding sequence is TGTGCCAGCAGGGGACCGGGACAGGGGGCCGGTGAGCAGTACTTC. This gives the protein CASRGPGQGAGEQYF.

This clonotype was counted many times. This chain joins TRBV5-1 and TRBJ2-1, with D perhaps matching TRBD1 (6 bases). The CDR3 is 13 amino acids. Deletions cut 2 bases from V and 7 bases from J, with 10 bases between. Germline V gives CDR1 SGHRS, CDR2 YFSETQ. The CDR3 here is CASSFNRANEQFF. The DNA of the CDR3 is TGCGCCAGCAGCTTTAACAGGGCAAATGAGCAGTTCTTC.

This clonotype was observed a handful of times. The chain carries TRBV9 and TRBJ2-5; TRBD2 might be the D (6 bases). The V gene's germline CDR1 is SGDLS and CDR2 YYNGEE. V was shortened by 0 bases and J by 4 bases, with 13 bases between the two germline ends. The CDR3 length is 15 residues. The CDR3 bases are TGTGCCAGCAGCGTAGCGGGCGGGGTGTCAGAGACCCAGTACTTC. Its translation is CASSVAGGVSETQYF.

The sample holds many counts of this clonotype. The rearrangement links TRBV20-1 to TRBJ1-2, with TRBD1 identical over 9 bases. The germline gives CDR1 DFQATT, CDR2 SNEGSKA (reference sequence). The CDR3 runs to 13 residues. Trimming at V came to 3 bases and at J to 6 bases, leaving 5 bases not matched to a gene. CDR3 in amino acids: CSARGWTGDGYTF. The CDR3 DNA reads TGCAGTGCTAGGGGCTGGACAGGGGATGGCTACACCTTC.

The table lists this clonotype with many counts. This sequence joins TRBV6-2 or TRBV6-3 and TRBJ2-1; D is unresolved. Trimming took off 3 bases at V and 2 bases at J, with 14 bases between the two ends. CDR1 MNHEY and CDR2 SVGEGT come from the germline V gene. The CDR3 covers 16 residues. The CDR3 DNA reads as TGTGCCAGCAGTTATCTGAGTGGGCCAGCCTACAATGAGCAGTTCTTC. Its translation: CASSYLSGPAYNEQFF.

The sample holds many counts of this clonotype. This sequence joins TRBV29-1 and TRBJ1-2; D ambiguous. Germline CDR1 SQVTM, CDR2 ANQGSEA. The ends were cut back, 5 bases at V and 4 bases at J, with 8 bases in the middle. This CDR3 contains 11 residues. For the CDR3, the DNA is TGCAGCGTTCGGGGAGCCTATGGCTACACCTTC. Its protein is CSVRGAYGYTF.

This chain connects TRBV4-1 to TRBJ1-4; 7 nucleotides agree with TRBD1. This CDR3 is 16 amino acids long. Germline V lookup: CDR1 MGHRA, CDR2 YSYEKL. V was pared by 5 bases and J by 5 bases, with 11 bases of the junction left unmatched. DNA for the CDR3: TGCGCCAGCAGCACACCGACCCGGGACAGCAATGAAAAACTGTTTTTT. As protein: CASSTPTRDSNEKLFF.

Remarks on this clonotype: Since a much larger clone is just one base distant, this may be a read error. The chain is built from TRBV2 and TRBJ2-3; D is unclear. Looked up from germline, CDR1 is SNHLY and CDR2 is FYNNEI. CDR3 length: 15 amino acids. V was pared by 1 base and J by 13 bases, with 21 bases between. The CDR3 reads CASSEGSRRPLKEYF. CDR3 DNA sequence: TGTGCCAGCAGTGAAGGTAGCCGTAGGCCGCTAAAGGAGTATTTT.

This clonotype has just one count. The chain recombines TRBV7-2 with TRBJ2-5; TRBD2 agrees at 11 bases. CDR1 is SGHTA, CDR2 FQGNSA, per germline. V dropped 4 bases and J dropped 11; count of bases not matched to a gene: 15. The CDR3 consists of 16 residues. The CDR3 DNA follows: TGTGCCAGCAGCTCATCATCTAGCGGGGGGACTTATGAGCAGTACTTC. Translating gives CASSSSSSGGTYEQYF.

With regard to this clonotype: A much larger clonotype is one base distant, so this may be a read error. V usage is TRBV25-1 and J usage is TRBJ2-7, with D perhaps matching TRBD1 or TRBD2 (5 bases each). The CDR3 sequence is 13 residues long. Deletions cut 10 bases from V and 7 bases from J, with 20 bases between. The germline V gene encodes CDR1 MGHDK and CDR2 SYGVNS. CDR3: CANPGRAANEQYF. The CDR3 bases are TGTGCCAATCCGGGACGTGCCGCCAATGAGCAGTACTTC.

The chain uses TRBV6-5 and TRBJ2-3, with unresolved D. The CDR3 runs 14 residues. The V end lost 8 bases, the J end lost 4 bases, and 16 bases lay between the germline ends. Germline CDR1 and CDR2: MNHEY and SVGAGI. The CDR3 DNA is TGTGCCAGCCGGATGGGGATAGGGTCAGATACGCAGTATTTT. Amino acids: CASRMGIGSDTQYF.

This clonotype was seen ten or more times. The rearrangement joins TRBV6-5 to TRBJ2-7; 9 bases agree with TRBD1. V lost 6 bases and J lost 3; bases outside the gene matches: 12. CDR1 and CDR2 from the germline V gene are MNHEY and SVGAGI. CDR3 length: 16 residues. DNA for the CDR3: TGTGCCAGCAGCCGGAGCGGGACAGGGACTAACTACGAGCAGTACTTC. This sequence encodes CASSRSGTGTNYEQYF.

The chain combines TRBV6-2 or TRBV6-3 with TRBJ2-4; 9 bases align to TRBD2. The end of the DNA fits TRBJ2-7 better, so the J call may be wrong. The CDR3 consists of 18 residues. Germline CDR1 is MNHEY and CDR2 is SVGEGT. The CDR3 here is CASSYSWLERGAIYEQYF. The CDR3 DNA reads as TGTGCCAGCAGTTACTCGTGGTTGGAGCGGGGGGCCATCTACGAGCAGTACTTC.

CDR3: CASSQGGQGWNTIYF. CDR3 coding DNA: TGTGCCAGCAGCCAAGGAGGACAGGGGTGGAACACCATATATTTT. The genes are TRBV14 and TRBJ1-3, with TRBD1 matching 9 bases. With V trimmed by 1 base and J by 7 bases, 5 bases remained unmatched. CDR1 SGHDN and CDR2 FVKESK come from the germline V gene. CDR3 size: 15 residues.